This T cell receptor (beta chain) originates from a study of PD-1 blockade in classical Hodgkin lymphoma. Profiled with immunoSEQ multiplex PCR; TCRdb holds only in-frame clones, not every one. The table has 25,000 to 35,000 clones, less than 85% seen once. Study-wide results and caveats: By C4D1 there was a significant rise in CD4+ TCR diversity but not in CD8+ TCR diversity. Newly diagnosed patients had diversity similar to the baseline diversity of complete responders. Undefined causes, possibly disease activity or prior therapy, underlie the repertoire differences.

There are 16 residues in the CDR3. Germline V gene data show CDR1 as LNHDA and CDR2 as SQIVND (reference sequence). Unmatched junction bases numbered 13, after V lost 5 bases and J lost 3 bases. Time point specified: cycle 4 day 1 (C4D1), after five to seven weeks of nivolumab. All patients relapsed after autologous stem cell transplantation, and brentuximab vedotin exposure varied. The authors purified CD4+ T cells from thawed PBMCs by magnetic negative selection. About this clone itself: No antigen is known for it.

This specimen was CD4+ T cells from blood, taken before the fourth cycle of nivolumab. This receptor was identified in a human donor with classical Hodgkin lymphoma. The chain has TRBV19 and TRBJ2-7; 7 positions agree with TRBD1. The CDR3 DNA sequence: TGTGCCAGTAGTGATCCCGGGACAGTAGGGCACTACGAGCAGTACTTC. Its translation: CASSDPGTVGHYEQYF. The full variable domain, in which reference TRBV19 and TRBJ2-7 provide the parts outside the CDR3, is DGGITQSPKYLFRKEGQNVTLSCEQNLNHDAMYWYRQDPGQGLRLIYYSQIVNDFQKGDIAEGYSVSREKKESFPLTVTSAQKNPTAFYLCASSDPGTVGHYEQYFGPGTRLTVT.